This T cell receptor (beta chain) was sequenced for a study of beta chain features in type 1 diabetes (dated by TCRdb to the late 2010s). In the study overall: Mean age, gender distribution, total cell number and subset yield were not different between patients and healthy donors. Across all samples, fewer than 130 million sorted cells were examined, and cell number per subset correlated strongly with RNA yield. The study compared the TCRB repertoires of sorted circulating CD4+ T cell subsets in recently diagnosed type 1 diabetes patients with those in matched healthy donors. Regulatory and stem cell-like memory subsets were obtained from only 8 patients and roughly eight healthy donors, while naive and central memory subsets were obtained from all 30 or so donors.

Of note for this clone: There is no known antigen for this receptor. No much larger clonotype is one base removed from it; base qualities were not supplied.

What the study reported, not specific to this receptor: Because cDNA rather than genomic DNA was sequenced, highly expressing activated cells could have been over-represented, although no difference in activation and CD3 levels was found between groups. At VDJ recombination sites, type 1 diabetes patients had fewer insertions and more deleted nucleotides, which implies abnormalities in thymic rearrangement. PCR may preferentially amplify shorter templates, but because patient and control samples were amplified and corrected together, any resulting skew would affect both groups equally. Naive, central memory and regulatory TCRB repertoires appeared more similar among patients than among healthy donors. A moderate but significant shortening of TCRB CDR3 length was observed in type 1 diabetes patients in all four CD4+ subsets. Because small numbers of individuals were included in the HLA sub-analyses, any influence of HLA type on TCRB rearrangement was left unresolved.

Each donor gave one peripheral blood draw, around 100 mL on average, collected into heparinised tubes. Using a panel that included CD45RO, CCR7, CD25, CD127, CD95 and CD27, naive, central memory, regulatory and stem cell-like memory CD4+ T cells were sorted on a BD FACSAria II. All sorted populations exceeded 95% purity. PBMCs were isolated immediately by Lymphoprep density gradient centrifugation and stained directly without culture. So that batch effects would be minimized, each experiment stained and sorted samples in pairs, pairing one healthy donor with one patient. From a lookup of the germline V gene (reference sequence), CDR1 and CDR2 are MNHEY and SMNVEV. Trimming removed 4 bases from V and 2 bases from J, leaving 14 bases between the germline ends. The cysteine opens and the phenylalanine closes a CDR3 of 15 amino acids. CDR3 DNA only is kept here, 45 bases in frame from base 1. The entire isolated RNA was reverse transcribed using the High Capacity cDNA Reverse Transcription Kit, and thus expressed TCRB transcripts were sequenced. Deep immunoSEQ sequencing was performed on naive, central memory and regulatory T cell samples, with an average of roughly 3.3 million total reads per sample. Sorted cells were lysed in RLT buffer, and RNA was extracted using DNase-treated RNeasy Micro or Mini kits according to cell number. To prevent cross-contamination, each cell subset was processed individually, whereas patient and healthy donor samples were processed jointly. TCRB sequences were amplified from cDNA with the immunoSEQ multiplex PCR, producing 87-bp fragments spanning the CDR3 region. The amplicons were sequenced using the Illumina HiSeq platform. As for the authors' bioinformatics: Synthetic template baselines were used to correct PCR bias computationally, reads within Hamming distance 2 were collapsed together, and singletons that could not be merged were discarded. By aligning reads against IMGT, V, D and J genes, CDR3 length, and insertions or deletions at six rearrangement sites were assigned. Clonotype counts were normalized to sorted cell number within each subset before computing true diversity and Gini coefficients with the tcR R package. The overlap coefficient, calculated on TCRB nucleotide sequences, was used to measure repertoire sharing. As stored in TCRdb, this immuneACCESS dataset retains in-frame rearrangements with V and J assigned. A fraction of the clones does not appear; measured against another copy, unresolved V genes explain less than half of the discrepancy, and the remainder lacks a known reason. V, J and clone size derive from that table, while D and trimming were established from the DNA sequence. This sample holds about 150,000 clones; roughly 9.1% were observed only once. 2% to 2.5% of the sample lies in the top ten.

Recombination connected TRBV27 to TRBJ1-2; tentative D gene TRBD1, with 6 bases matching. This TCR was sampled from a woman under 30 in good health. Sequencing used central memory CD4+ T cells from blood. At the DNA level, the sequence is TGTGCCAGCAGTTCAGCAGGGGCCCCCAACTATGGCTACACCTTC. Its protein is CASSSAGAPNYGYTF.